The 13 T cell receptor beta chains listed next were all sequenced from one sample in a study of T cells in localized non-small cell lung cancer. Libraries were prepared by immunoSEQ multiplex PCR; TCRdb keeps only in-frame clonotypes and omits some of them. The data hold 20,000 to 30,000 clones, with about nine tenths observed a single time. The sequencing here drew on peripheral blood, taken before any cancer treatment. The source of these receptors is a woman aged 35-75 years with stage I lung adenocarcinoma.

The rearrangement uses TRBV28 and TRBJ2-7; D is possibly TRBD1 (6 bases). The CDR3 contains 12 residues. Germline V gene data show CDR1 as MDHEN and CDR2 as SYDVKM. This CDR3 reads CVVRGLSYEQYF. The CDR3 DNA reads as TGTGTTGTCAGGGGCCTCTCCTACGAGCAGTACTTC.

V usage is TRBV7-9 and J usage is TRBJ2-3, with 8 bases aligning to TRBD1. CDR3 length: 17 residues. Germline values: CDR1 SEHNR, CDR2 FQNEAQ (reference sequence). The ends lost 5 bases at V and 3 bases at J; junction bases unmatched: 13. The CDR3: CASSGGQETDATDTQYF. As DNA, the CDR3 is TGTGCCAGCAGCGGGGGACAGGAGACTGATGCGACAGATACGCAGTATTTT.

This clone was detected only once. The J gene is TRBJ1-2, the V gene TRBV6-5; D gene ambiguous. Germline loops: CDR1 MNHEY, CDR2 SVGAGI. Trimming pared 2 bases from V and 9 bases from J, leaving 13 bases between. The CDR3 sequence is 13 residues long. CDR3 amino acids: CASSYSQDLSYTF. The CDR3 DNA follows: TGTGCCAGCAGTTACAGTCAGGATTTGAGCTACACCTTC.

This chain uses TRBV6-5 with TRBJ2-1; TRBD2 agrees at 8 bases. Germline V gene data show CDR1 as MNHEY and CDR2 as SVGAGI. This CDR3 is built from 15 residues. The ends lost 2 bases at V and 4 bases at J; junction bases unmatched: 4. The CDR3 here is CASSYLSGGYNEQFF. The CDR3 DNA reads TGTGCCAGCAGTTACCTCAGCGGGGGATACAATGAGCAGTTCTTC.

Regarding this clone: The same CDR3 also results from other DNA sequences found in this sample. The V and J genes are TRBV18 and TRBJ1-1; tentative D call: TRBD1 (5 bases). Germline loops: CDR1 KGHSH, CDR2 LQKENI. The V end was cut by 0 bases, the J end by 0 bases, with 11 bases between. The CDR3 covers 16 residues. CDR3 loop: CASSPPLQGMNTEAFF. DNA for the CDR3: TGTGCCAGCTCACCACCTCTTCAGGGTATGAACACTGAAGCTTTCTTT.

The rearrangement joins TRBV6-5 to TRBJ1-4; D unresolved. V was cut by 7 bases and J by 5 bases, with 14 bases left in between. The CDR3 runs to 14 residues. CDR1 is MNHEY, CDR2 SVGAGI, per germline. CDR3 amino acids: CASISWSQNEKLFF. In DNA, the CDR3 is TGTGCCAGCATTTCATGGTCCCAAAATGAAAAACTGTTTTTT.

This chain connects TRBV28 to TRBJ1-5; no reliable D call. The CDR3 covers 15 residues. CDR1 is MDHEN and CDR2 is SYDVKM in the germline V gene. Trimming pared 8 bases from V and 5 bases from J, leaving 19 bases between. CDR3 coding DNA: TGTGCCAGCGGAGTTGCAGGAATAACGGATCAGCCCCAGCATTTT. Protein product: CASGVAGITDQPQHF.

This clone came up once. The rearrangement joins TRBV19 to TRBJ2-7; D is ambiguous. Germline CDR1 is LNHDA and CDR2 is SQIVND (reference sequence). V was pared by 3 bases and J by 0 bases, with 6 bases between. The CDR3 totals 13 residues. CDR3 sequence: CASSISGSYEQYF. CDR3 nucleotide sequence: TGTGCCAGTAGTATTTCGGGCTCCTACGAGCAGTACTTC.

This clone was seen just once. The chain combines TRBV20-1 with TRBJ2-7; D is uncertain. Trimming cost V 7 bases and J 3 bases, with 10 bases left between them. There are 11 residues in the CDR3. Germline V gene sequence: CDR1 DFQATT, CDR2 SNEGSKA (reference sequence). The CDR3, as DNA: TGCAGTGGCATGGGCGGCTACGAGCAGTACTTC. It codes for CSGMGGYEQYF.

This chain connects TRBV7-3 to TRBJ2-7, with 8 positions matching TRBD2. This CDR3 has 15 residues. Germline lookup yields CDR1 SGHTA and CDR2 FQGTGA. With V trimmed by 2 bases and J by 1 base, 4 bases remained unmatched. The CDR3 bases are TGTGCCAGCAGCTTAGCGGGGGGCTCTTCCTACGAGCAGTACTTC. This encodes CASSLAGGSSYEQYF.

The rearrangement uses TRBV6-1 and TRBJ1-6; no clear D gene. This CDR3 region has 16 residues. The germline CDR1 and CDR2 sequences are MNHNS and SASEGT. Trimming pared 2 bases from V and 0 bases from J, leaving 8 bases between. CDR3 amino acids: CASSESASSYNSPLHF. The DNA of the CDR3 is TGTGCCAGCAGTGAATCCGCGAGCTCCTATAATTCACCCCTCCACTTT.

This chain joins TRBV4-3 and TRBJ1-2; D unresolved. Trimming removed 0 bases from V and 0 bases from J, with 5 bases in between. Germline CDR1 and CDR2: LGHNA and YSLEER. The CDR3 covers 14 residues. The CDR3, as DNA: TGCGCCAGCAGCCAAGACAACTCTAACTATGGCTACACCTTC. It is translated as CASSQDNSNYGYTF.

This chain joins TRBV11-3 and TRBJ2-7; possibly TRBD1 or TRBD2 for D (7 bases each). Deletions cut 5 bases from V and 4 bases from J, with 18 bases between. Per germline, CDR1 SGHNT and CDR2 YENEEA. CDR3 length equals 15 residues. CDR3 in amino acids: CASSRLGRGQYEQYF. For the CDR3, the DNA is TGTGCCAGCAGCCGGCTGGGGAGGGGGCAATACGAGCAGTACTTC.